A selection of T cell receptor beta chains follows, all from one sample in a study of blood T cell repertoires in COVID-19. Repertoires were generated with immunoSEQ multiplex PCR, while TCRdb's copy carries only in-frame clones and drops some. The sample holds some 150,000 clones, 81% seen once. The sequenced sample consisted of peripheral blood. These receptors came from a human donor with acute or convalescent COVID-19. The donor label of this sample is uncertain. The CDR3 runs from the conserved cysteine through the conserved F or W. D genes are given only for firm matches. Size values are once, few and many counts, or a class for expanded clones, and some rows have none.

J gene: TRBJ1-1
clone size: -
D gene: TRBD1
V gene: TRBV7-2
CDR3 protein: CASSPTGGVGGAFF
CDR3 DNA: TGTGCCAGCAGTCCTACAGGGGGAGTTGGGGGAGCTTTCTTT

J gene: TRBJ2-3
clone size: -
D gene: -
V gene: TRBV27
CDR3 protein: CASRLGGDTQYF
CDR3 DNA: TGTGCCAGCCGACTCGGTGGGGATACGCAGTATTTT

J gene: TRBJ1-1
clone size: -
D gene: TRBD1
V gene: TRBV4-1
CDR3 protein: CASSQLGTGGTEAFF
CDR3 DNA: TGCGCCAGCAGCCAGCTGGGGACAGGGGGCACTGAAGCTTTCTTT

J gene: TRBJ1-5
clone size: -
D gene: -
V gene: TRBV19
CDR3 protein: CASSKYAGVYNQPQHF
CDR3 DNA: TGTGCCAGTAGTAAGTACGCGGGGGTTTACAATCAGCCCCAGCATTTT

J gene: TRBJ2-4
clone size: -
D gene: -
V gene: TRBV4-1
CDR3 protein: CASSHLVQGQNIQYF
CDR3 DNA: TGCGCCAGCAGCCACCTCGTACAGGGCCAAAACATTCAGTACTTC

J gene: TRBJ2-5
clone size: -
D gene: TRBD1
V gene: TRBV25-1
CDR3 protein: CASSAGGSLETQYF
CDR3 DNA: TGTGCCAGCAGTGCAGGGGGCAGCTTGGAGACCCAGTACTTC

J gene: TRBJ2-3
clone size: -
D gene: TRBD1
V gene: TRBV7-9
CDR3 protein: CASAGGTGGTDTQYF
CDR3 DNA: TGTGCCAGCGCTGGGGGAACAGGGGGCACAGATACGCAGTATTTT

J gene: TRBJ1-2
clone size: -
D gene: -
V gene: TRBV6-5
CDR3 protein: CASRRGGTDYGYTF
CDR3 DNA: TGTGCCAGCAGGAGGGGAGGAACAGACTATGGCTACACCTTC

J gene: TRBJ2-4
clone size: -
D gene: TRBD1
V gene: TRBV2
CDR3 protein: CATGGQGNIQYF
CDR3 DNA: TGTGCCACAGGTGGACAGGGGAACATTCAGTACTTC

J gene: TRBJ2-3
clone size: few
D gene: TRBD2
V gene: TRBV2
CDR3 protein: CASRGLAGPRGDTQYF
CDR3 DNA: TGTGCCAGCAGGGGACTAGCGGGGCCCCGAGGAGATACGCAGTATTTT

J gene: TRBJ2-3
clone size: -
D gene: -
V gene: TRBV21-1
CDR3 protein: CAIQRGGVGTDTQYF
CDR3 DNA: TGTGCCATCCAGCGGGGGGGAGTGGGCACAGATACGCAGTATTTT

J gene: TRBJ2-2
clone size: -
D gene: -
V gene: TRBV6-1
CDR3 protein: CASREGNSGELFF
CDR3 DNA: TGTGCCAGCAGGGAAGGAAACAGCGGGGAGCTGTTTTTT

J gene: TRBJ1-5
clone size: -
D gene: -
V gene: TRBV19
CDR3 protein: CASSIKGGSSQPQHF
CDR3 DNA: TGTGCCAGTAGTATTAAGGGGGGGTCGAGTCAGCCCCAGCATTTT